The 24 T cell receptor beta chains presented below share a single source sample, sequenced in a study of graft-versus-host responses after intestinal transplantation. Their cognate antigens are unknown. The protocol was immunoSEQ multiplex PCR, while the TCRdb copy is restricted to in-frame clones and leaves out a portion. The top ten hold 0.3% to 0.35% of the sample, which has 84,000 or so clones, 92% seen once. The sequences come from unstimulated CD4+ T cells sorted from spleen or lymph node cells, collected before intestinal transplant. These receptor sequences come from a human donor who received an intestinal transplant.

This clone occurred once. The chain's CDR3 is CASSPDRGMANEKLFF. The CDR3 DNA reads as TGTGCCAGCAGCCCGGACAGGGGGATGGCTAATGAAAAACTGTTTTTT. This chain uses TRBV9 with TRBJ1-4, with TRBD1 matching 10 bases. Trimming took 4 bases from V and 3 from J; bases not matched to a gene: 6. The V gene's germline CDR1 is SGDLS and CDR2 YYNGEE. This CDR3 has 16 amino acids. Together with reference TRBV9 and TRBJ1-4, the CDR3 gives the full variable domain: DSGVTQTPKHLITATGQRVTLRCSPRSGDLSVYWYQQSLDQGLQFLIQYYNGEERAKGNILERFSAQQFPDLHSELNLSSLELGDSALYFCASSPDRGMANEKLFFGSGTQLSVL.

J is TRBJ2-3 and V is TRBV2; tentatively, D is TRBD1 (6 bases). This CDR3 is 15 amino acids long. Germline V lookup: CDR1 SNHLY, CDR2 FYNNEI. Trimming cost V 4 bases and J 0 bases, with 11 bases left between them. The DNA for the CDR3 is TGTGCCAGCAGTGTGTGGGGGCCTAGCACAGATACGCAGTATTTT. Its translation: CASSVWGPSTDTQYF.

This rearrangement joins TRBV5-1 to TRBJ2-3; 12 bases agree with TRBD1. After removal of 0 bases from V and 6 bases from J, the junction contained 2 bases not matched to a gene. Per germline, CDR1 SGHRS and CDR2 YFSETQ. The CDR3 has 15 residues. In DNA, the CDR3 is TGCGCCAGCAGCTTGGTGGGGACAGGGGGCGATACGCAGTATTTT. Residues: CASSLVGTGGDTQYF.

This chain connects TRBV7-8 to TRBJ2-4, with D perhaps TRBD1 or TRBD2 (5 bases each). V gave up 5 bases and J gave up 6 bases, with 14 bases separating them. There are 14 residues in the CDR3. CDR1 is SGHVS and CDR2 is FQNEAQ in the germline V gene. The CDR3 nucleotides are TGTGCCAGCAGCCCGCTGATGGGGGTAAACATTCAGTACTTC. Translating gives CASSPLMGVNIQYF.

The rearrangement uses TRBV10-1 and TRBJ1-1, with D tentatively TRBD1 (5 bases). This CDR3 comprises 14 residues. Trimming removed 3 bases from V and 4 bases from J, with 12 bases in between. Germline loops: CDR1 WNHNN, CDR2 SYGVQD (reference sequence). This chain's CDR3 is CASSERRGSTEAFF. In DNA form, the CDR3 reads TGCGCCAGCAGTGAAAGGCGGGGGAGCACTGAAGCTTTCTTT.

The chain is built from TRBV19 and TRBJ2-1; D possibly uses TRBD1 or TRBD2 (5 bases each). The CDR3 is 12 residues long. Between the trimmed V and J ends, which lost 4 bases and 9 bases, there was a span of 10 bases. Germline CDR1 and CDR2: LNHDA and SQIVND (reference sequence). The CDR3 loop is CASSRDLGEQFF. Here the CDR3 DNA reads TGTGCCAGTAGTAGGGACCTGGGTGAGCAGTTCTTC.

This chain connects TRBV27 to TRBJ2-3; a possible D gene is TRBD1 (5 bases). CDR1 and CDR2 (germline): MNHEY, SMNVEV (reference sequence). Trimming cost V 0 bases and J 6 bases, with 10 bases left between them. The CDR3 consists of 14 residues. CDR3 loop: CASSLSRVVDTQYF. The CDR3 DNA reads as TGTGCCAGCAGTTTATCCAGGGTGGTCGATACGCAGTATTTT.

V gene TRBV18 combines with J gene TRBJ1-5; unclear D gene. CDR3 length: 14 residues. V was shortened by 0 bases and J by 5 bases, with 8 bases between the two germline ends. Germline values: CDR1 KGHSH, CDR2 LQKENI. CDR3: CASSPPGRDQPQHF. The CDR3 nucleotides are TGTGCCAGCTCACCACCGGGCAGAGATCAGCCCCAGCATTTT.

The rearrangement joins TRBV5-5 to TRBJ1-1, with 7 bases fitting TRBD1. V shed 2 bases, J shed 10 bases, and the junction held 8 bases outside the gene matches. This CDR3 has 13 amino acids. Germline CDR1 reads SGHKS; CDR2 reads YYEKEE (reference sequence). The CDR3, as DNA: TGTGCCAGCAGCTTATTAGGGGGCGGTGGAGCTTTCTTT. It codes for CASSLLGGGGAFF. Complete variable domain (other parts from reference TRBV5-5 and TRBJ1-1): DAGVTQSPTHLIKTRGQQVTLRCSPISGHKSVSWYQQVLGQGPQFIFQYYEKEERGRGNFPDRFSARQFPNYSSELNVNALLLGDSALYLCASSLLGGGGAFFGQGTRLTVV.

The chain carries TRBV29-1 and TRBJ2-7, with TRBD1 matching 12 bases. The V segment lost 5 bases and the J segment 7 bases; nucleotides outside the gene matches: 12. This CDR3 has 15 residues. The germline CDR1 and CDR2 sequences are SQVTM and ANQGSEA. The CDR3 is CSVSPGQGARGEQYF. The CDR3 region has the DNA TGCAGCGTTTCTCCGGGACAGGGGGCCCGGGGGGAGCAGTACTTC.

This chain uses TRBV7-9 with TRBJ1-4, with a possible D match to TRBD1 (5 bases). This CDR3 is built from 15 residues. Looked up from germline, CDR1 is SEHNR and CDR2 is FQNEAQ (reference sequence). Trimming stripped 3 bases from V and 4 bases from J, with 12 bases between. This chain's CDR3 is CASSFMGPLNEKLFF. The CDR3 bases are TGTGCCAGCAGCTTCATGGGGCCTCTTAATGAAAAACTGTTTTTT.

This chain connects TRBV27 to TRBJ2-3; no clear D. The CDR3 runs 14 residues. Germline lookup yields CDR1 MNHEY and CDR2 SMNVEV (reference sequence). Trimming took off 0 bases at V and 3 bases at J, with 7 bases between the two ends. CDR3: CASSLSRQTDTQYF. CDR3 coding DNA: TGTGCCAGCAGTTTATCGCGGCAGACAGATACGCAGTATTTT.

The chain has TRBV11-2 and TRBJ2-1, with 8 bases aligning to TRBD1. V dropped 5 bases and J dropped 9; count of bases not matched to a gene: 9. The germline V gene encodes CDR1 SGHAT and CDR2 FQNNGV. The CDR3 loop spans 14 amino acids. The CDR3 loop is CASSPSTGAIEQFF. CDR3 DNA sequence: TGTGCCAGCAGCCCGTCGACAGGGGCTATTGAGCAGTTCTTC.

This chain connects TRBV28 to TRBJ2-5, with 9 bases aligning to TRBD2. The CDR3 sequence is 16 residues long. With V trimmed by 3 bases and J by 5 bases, 10 bases remained unmatched. Germline V CDR1 and CDR2: MDHEN, SYDVKM. In DNA form, the CDR3 reads TGTGCCAGCAGTTTCCGAAGGTTTGCGGGAGGGGAGACCCAGTACTTC. Residues: CASSFRRFAGGETQYF.

This clone was detected only once. The V call is TRBV7-6, the J call TRBJ2-4; possible D gene TRBD1, 5 bases. CDR3 length: 14 residues. Trimming stripped 1 base from V and 4 bases from J, with 8 bases between. Germline V gene sequence: CDR1 SGHVS, CDR2 FNYEAQ. In nucleotides, the CDR3 is TGTGCCAGCAGCTTAGTGCCAGGGAAAAACATTCAGTACTTC. This gives the protein CASSLVPGKNIQYF.

The V and J genes are TRBV4-1 and TRBJ1-5; tentatively, D is TRBD1 (6 bases). The CDR3 extends over 15 amino acids. V lost 2 bases and J lost 1, with 9 bases in between. Germline V gene lookup returns CDR1 MGHRA and CDR2 YSYEKL. In DNA, the CDR3 is TGCGCCAGCAGCCAACTCACAGGGAGCAATCAGCCCCAGCATTTT. Its translation: CASSQLTGSNQPQHF.

The chain has TRBV6-6 and TRBJ2-5; D is ambiguous. This CDR3 comprises 12 residues. The V gene's germline CDR1 is MNHNY and CDR2 SVGAGI (reference sequence). Trimming removed 0 bases from V and 4 bases from J, with 3 bases in between. CDR3 DNA: TGTGCCAGCAGTTACTCGAGAGAGACCCAGTACTTC. This gives the protein CASSYSRETQYF.

The V and J genes are TRBV5-1 and TRBJ2-5; 8 bases fit TRBD1. Losses at the gene ends were 7 bases for V and 4 bases for J; bases not matched to a gene: 9. Per the germline V gene, CDR1 is SGHRS and CDR2 is YFSETQ. The CDR3 spans 14 residues. The CDR3 sequence is CASGPGQVIETQYF. The CDR3 DNA sequence: TGCGCCAGCGGACCGGGACAGGTGATAGAGACCCAGTACTTC.

The genes are TRBV7-9 and TRBJ1-2, with D perhaps matching TRBD1 (5 bases). This CDR3 is built from 15 residues. The germline gives CDR1 SEHNR, CDR2 FQNEAQ (reference sequence). The V and J ends lost 4 bases and 3 bases respectively, with 15 bases between them. The DNA of the CDR3 is TGTGCCAGCAGCTCCCCCTGGGACCGCTACTATGGCTACACCTTC. It encodes CASSSPWDRYYGYTF.

A single count supports this clone. The chain recombines TRBV6-1 with TRBJ2-1; no clear D. Trimming cost V 10 bases and J 6 bases, with 16 bases left between them. The germline V gene has CDR1 MNHNS and CDR2 SASEGT. The CDR3 sequence is 13 residues long. This CDR3 is CATTWARRNEQFF. CDR3 DNA sequence: TGTGCCACCACGTGGGCTAGACGCAATGAGCAGTTCTTC.

V is TRBV27 and J is TRBJ1-1, with D perhaps TRBD1 (5 bases). CDR1 MNHEY and CDR2 SMNVEV come from the germline V gene (reference sequence). V was cut by 1 base and J by 3 bases, with 9 bases left in between. The CDR3 covers 14 residues. CDR3 sequence: CASSLWRGDTEAFF. The DNA for the CDR3 is TGTGCCAGCAGTTTATGGCGGGGGGACACTGAAGCTTTCTTT.

This chain connects TRBV30 to TRBJ2-5; D is uncertain. TRBJ2-7 explains the end of the DNA better; the J call may be wrong. This CDR3 has 11 residues. CDR1 and CDR2 from the germline V gene are GTSNPN and SVGIG (reference sequence). The CDR3 sequence is CAWSADYEQYF. CDR3 in DNA: TGTGCCTGGAGTGCGGACTACGAGCAGTACTTC.

The chain couples TRBV6-4 to TRBJ2-5, with TRBD2 identical over 9 bases. TRBJ2-7 matches the DNA end more closely, so the J call is doubtful. The CDR3 consists of 13 residues. Germline lookup yields CDR1 MRHNA and CDR2 SNTAGT. Here the CDR3 reads CASTGLARYEQYF. The CDR3, as DNA: TGTGCCAGCACCGGACTAGCGAGATACGAGCAGTACTTC.

The rearrangement links TRBV7-2 to TRBJ2-1, with TRBD2 matching 11 bases. This CDR3 is built from 16 residues. Germline CDR1 reads SGHTA; CDR2 reads FQGNSA. V shed 5 bases, J shed 8 bases, and the junction held 11 bases outside the gene matches. The CDR3 here is CASSVIAGGFRDEQFF. In DNA, the CDR3 is TGTGCCAGCAGCGTGATAGCGGGAGGGTTTCGGGATGAGCAGTTCTTC.